This record concerns one T cell receptor (beta chain) sequence. There is no known antigen for this receptor. The junction departs from germline at one end; a sequencing error may be responsible. This sample is part of a study of primary melanoma T cells and metastatic recurrence (dated by TCRdb to 2020 to 2021). In the study overall: The cohort consisted of around 180 primary melanomas of stage T2 to T4, each more than 1 mm thick. The T-cell fraction measured by TCR beta sequencing was compared against progression-free survival as the clinical outcome. The study examined whether T-cell fraction and T-cell repertoire clonality in primary melanoma tumors predicted patient outcome. Histopathological grading of tumor-infiltrating lymphocytes was compared with the sequencing-derived T-cell fraction.

The paper as a whole reports these results and caveats: The authors framed an effective T-cell-mediated antitumor response in primary melanoma only as a suggestion, not a demonstrated mechanism. Regardless of nodal disease, mitotic rate or ulceration status, a T-cell fraction above 20% appeared to be protective. Compared with adding any other histopathological variable to tumor thickness, adding T-cell fraction reportedly produced a bigger improvement in progression-free survival prediction. Tumor T-cell fraction was reported to predict progression-free survival independently of thickness, ulceration, mitotic rate and age.

The CDR3 starts with the cysteine, ends with the phenylalanine, and has 15 residues. Solely the CDR3 DNA is kept, with 45 bases framed from the first base. Per the germline V gene (reference sequence), LNHDA is the CDR1 and SQIVND is the CDR2. The method behind the library was the immunoSEQ multiplex PCR assay. High-throughput sequencing of the T-cell receptor beta chain was performed on primary melanoma tumor tissue. For the original study's pipeline: Repertoire analyses included TCRB CDR3 sharing between samples and the distribution of insertions and deletions. A gradient-boosted model ranked how well the T-cell fraction predicted outcome compared with histopathological variables. TCRdb stores this immuneACCESS table with in-frame sequences only. Part of the clones is absent; in the studies checked, under half of the shortfall reflects unresolved V genes, and no reason is known for the rest. V and J calls and clone size come straight from that table; D and trimming were deduced from the DNA. The sample table contains about 160 clones; only one count was recorded for 83% of them. The ten largest clones add up to about a fifth of the sample.

Patients had primary melanoma that had been surgically resected and was considered potentially curable but at risk of metastatic recurrence. The clonotype comes from a human donor with melanoma. Material: melanoma tumor tissue. Recombination connected TRBV19 to TRBJ2-1, with 7 middle bases fitting TRBD2. The CDR3 reads CANSIPGAGTHEQFF. Here is the DNA: TGTGCCAATAGTATACCGGGAGCGGGGACGCATGAGCAGTTCTTC.